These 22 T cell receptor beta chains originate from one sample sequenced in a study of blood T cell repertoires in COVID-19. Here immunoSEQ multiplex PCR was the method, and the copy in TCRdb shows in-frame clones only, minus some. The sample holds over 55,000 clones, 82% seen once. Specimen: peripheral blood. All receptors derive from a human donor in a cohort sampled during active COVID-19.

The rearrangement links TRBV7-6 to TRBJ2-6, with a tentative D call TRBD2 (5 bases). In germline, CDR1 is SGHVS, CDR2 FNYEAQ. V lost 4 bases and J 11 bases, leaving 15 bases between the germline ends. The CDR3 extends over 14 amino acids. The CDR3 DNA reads TGTGCCAGCAGCTCAGCCGATACCGGGGACGTCCTGACTTTC. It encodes CASSSADTGDVLTF. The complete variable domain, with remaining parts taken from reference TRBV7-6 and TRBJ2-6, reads GAGVSQSPRYKVTKRGQDVALRCDPISGHVSLYWYRQALGQGPEFLTYFNYEAQQDKSGLPNDRFSAERPEGSISTLTIQRTEQRDSAMYRCASSSADTGDVLTFGAGSRLTVL.

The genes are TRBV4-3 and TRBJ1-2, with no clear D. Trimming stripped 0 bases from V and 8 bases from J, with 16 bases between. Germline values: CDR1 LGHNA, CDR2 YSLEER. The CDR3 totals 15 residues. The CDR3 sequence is CASSQDGMGYRGYTF. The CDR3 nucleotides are TGCGCCAGCAGCCAAGATGGCATGGGCTACAGAGGCTACACCTTC.

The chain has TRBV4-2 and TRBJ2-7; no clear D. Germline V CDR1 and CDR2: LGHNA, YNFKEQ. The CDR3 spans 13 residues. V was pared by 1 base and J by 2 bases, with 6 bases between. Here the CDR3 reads CASSQAQTYEQYF. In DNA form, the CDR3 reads TGTGCCAGCAGCCAAGCTCAGACCTACGAGCAGTACTTC.

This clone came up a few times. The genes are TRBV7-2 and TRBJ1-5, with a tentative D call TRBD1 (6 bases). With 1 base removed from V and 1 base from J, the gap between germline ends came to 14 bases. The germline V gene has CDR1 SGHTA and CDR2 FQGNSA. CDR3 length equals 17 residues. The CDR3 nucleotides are TGTGCCAGCAGCTTAGGATCCGGGACAAGGAGCAATCAGCCCCAGCATTTT. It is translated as CASSLGSGTRSNQPQHF.

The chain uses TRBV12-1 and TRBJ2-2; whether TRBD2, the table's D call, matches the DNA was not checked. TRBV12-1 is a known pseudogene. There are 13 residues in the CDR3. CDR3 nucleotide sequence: TGTGCCAGCAGCTTCGCGAACACCGGGGAGCTGTTTTTT. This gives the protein CASSFANTGELFF.

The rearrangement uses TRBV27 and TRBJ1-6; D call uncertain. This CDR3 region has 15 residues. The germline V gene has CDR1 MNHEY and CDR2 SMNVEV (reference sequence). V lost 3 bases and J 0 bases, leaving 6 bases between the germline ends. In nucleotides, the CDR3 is TGTGCCAGCAGTTTGCGGAGCTCCTATAATTCACCCCTCCACTTT. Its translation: CASSLRSSYNSPLHF.

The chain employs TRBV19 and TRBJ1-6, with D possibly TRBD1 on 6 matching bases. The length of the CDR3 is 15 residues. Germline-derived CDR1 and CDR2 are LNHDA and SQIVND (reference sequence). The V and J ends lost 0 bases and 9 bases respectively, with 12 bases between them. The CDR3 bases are TGTGCCAGTAGTATAGAGGGCAGGGGTGGTTCACCCCTCCACTTT. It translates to CASSIEGRGGSPLHF.

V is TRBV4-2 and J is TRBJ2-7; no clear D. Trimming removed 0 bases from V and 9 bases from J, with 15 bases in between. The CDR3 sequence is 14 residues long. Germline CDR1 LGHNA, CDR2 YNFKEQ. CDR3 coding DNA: TGTGCCAGCAGCCAAGATTCAGGCTACGTCGGGCAGTACTTC. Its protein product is CASSQDSGYVGQYF.

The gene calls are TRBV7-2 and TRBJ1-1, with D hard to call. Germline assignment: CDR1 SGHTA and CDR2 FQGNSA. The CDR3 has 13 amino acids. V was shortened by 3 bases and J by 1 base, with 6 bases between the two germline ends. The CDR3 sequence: CASSLRQNTEAFF. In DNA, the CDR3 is TGTGCCAGCAGCTTGAGGCAGAACACTGAAGCTTTCTTT.

The chain's CDR3 is CAWSVGAGAGNTIYF. CDR3 coding DNA: TGTGCCTGGAGTGTAGGTGCAGGGGCTGGAAACACCATATATTTT. This chain links TRBV30 with TRBJ1-3; D may be TRBD1 (6 bases). Looked up from germline, CDR1 is GTSNPN and CDR2 is SVGIG (reference sequence). CDR3 length: 15 amino acids. The V gene lost 0 bases and the J gene lost 2 bases, with 11 bases spanning the gap.

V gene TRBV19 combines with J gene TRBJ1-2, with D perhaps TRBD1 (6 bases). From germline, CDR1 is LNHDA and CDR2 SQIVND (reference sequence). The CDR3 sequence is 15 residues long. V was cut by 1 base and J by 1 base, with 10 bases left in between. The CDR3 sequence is CASSIGGPGNYGYTF. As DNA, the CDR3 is TGTGCCAGTAGTATAGGGGGGCCCGGTAACTATGGCTACACCTTC.

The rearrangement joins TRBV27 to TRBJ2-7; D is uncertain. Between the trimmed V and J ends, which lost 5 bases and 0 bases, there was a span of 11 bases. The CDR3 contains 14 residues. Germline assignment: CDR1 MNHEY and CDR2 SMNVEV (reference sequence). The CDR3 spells CASSTLSGSYEQYF. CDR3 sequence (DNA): TGTGCCAGCAGTACGTTGTCGGGCTCCTACGAGCAGTACTTC.

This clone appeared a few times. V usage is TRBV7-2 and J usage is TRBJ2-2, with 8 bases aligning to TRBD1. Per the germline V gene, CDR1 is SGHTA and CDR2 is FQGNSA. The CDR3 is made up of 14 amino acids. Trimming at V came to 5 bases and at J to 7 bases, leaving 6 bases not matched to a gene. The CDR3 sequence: CASSRGQGNGELFF. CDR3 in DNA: TGTGCCAGCAGCCGCGGACAGGGTAACGGGGAGCTGTTTTTT.

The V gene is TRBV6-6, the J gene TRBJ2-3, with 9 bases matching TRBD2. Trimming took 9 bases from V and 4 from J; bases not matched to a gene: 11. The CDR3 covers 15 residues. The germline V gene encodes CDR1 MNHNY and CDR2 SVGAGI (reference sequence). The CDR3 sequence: CASKTAGGVADTQYF. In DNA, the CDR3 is TGTGCCAGTAAAACTGCGGGAGGGGTCGCAGATACGCAGTATTTT.

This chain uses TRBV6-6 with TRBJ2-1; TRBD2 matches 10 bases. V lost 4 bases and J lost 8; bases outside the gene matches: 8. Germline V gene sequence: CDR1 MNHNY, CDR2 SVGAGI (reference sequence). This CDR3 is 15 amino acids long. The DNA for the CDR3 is TGTGCCAGCAGTTCAGGCAGCGGGGGGGTGTATGAGCAGTTCTTC. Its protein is CASSSGSGGVYEQFF.

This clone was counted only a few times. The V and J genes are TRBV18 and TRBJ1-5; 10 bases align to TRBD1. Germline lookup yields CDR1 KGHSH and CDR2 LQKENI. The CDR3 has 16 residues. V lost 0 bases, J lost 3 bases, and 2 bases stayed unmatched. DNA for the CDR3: TGTGCCAGCTCACCACCGGGACAGGGGACCAATCAGCCCCAGCATTTT. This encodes CASSPPGQGTNQPQHF.

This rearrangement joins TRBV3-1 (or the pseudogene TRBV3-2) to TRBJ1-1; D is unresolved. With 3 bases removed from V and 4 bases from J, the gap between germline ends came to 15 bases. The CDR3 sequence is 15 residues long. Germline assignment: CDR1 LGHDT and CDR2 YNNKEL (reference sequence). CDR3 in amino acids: CASSQGRRSVTEAFF. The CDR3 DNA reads TGTGCCAGCAGCCAGGGTAGGAGATCGGTCACTGAAGCTTTCTTT.

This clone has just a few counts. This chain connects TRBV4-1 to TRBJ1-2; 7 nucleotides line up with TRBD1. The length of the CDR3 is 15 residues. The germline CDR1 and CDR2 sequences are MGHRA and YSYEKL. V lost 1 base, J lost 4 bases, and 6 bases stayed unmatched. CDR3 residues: CASSQAQGVGYGYTF. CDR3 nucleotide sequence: TGCGCCAGCAGCCAAGCGCAGGGGGTGGGCTATGGCTACACCTTC.

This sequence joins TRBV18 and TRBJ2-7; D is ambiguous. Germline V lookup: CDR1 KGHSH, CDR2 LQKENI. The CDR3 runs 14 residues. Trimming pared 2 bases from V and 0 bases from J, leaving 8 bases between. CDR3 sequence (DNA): TGTGCCAGCTCACCAGGCGGCGGCTCCTACGAGCAGTACTTC. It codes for CASSPGGGSYEQYF. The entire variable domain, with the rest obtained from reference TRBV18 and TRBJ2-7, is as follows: NAGVMQNPRHLVRRRGQEARLRCSPMKGHSHVYWYRQLPEEGLKFMVYLQKENIIDESGMPKERFSAEFPKEGPSILRIQQVVRGDSAAYFCASSPGGGSYEQYFGPGTRLTVT.

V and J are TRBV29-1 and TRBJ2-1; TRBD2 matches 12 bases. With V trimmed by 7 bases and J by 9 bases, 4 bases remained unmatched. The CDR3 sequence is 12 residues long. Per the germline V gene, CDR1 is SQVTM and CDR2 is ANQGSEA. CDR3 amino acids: CSATSGSSEQFF. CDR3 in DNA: TGCAGCGCGACTAGCGGGAGTAGTGAGCAGTTCTTC.

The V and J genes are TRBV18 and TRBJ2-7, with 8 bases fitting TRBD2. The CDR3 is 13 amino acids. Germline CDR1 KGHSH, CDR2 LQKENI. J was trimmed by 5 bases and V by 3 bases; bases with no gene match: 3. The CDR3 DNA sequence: TGTGCCAGCTCACCGGGACTAGGGGACGAGCAGTACTTC. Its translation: CASSPGLGDEQYF.

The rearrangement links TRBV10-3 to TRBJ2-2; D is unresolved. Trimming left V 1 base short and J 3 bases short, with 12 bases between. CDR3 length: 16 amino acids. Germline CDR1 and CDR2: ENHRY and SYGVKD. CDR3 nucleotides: TGTGCCATCAGTGAGTTTGGAGAAACATACACCGGGGAGCTGTTTTTT. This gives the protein CAISEFGETYTGELFF.